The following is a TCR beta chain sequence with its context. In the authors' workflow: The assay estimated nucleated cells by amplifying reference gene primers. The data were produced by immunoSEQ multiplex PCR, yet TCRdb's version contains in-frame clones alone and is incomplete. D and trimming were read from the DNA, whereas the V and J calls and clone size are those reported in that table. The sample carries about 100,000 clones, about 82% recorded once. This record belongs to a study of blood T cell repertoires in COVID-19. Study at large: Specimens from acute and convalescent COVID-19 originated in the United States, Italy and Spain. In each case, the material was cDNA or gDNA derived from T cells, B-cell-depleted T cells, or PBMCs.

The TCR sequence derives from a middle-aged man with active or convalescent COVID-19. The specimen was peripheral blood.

The CDR3 DNA reads TGTGCCAGCAGTTTAGCGGAGCAGACTGAAGCTTTCTTT. Protein: CASSLAEQTEAFF. The chain recombines TRBV28 with TRBJ1-1; D unclear. Germline assignment: CDR1 MDHEN and CDR2 SYDVKM. V was shortened by 2 bases and J by 5 bases, with 9 bases between the two germline ends. The CDR3 is 13 amino acids.